One sample yielded the 22 T cell receptor beta chains listed below, sequenced in a study of control samples from healthy donors and cancer patients. Libraries were prepared by immunoSEQ multiplex PCR; TCRdb keeps only in-frame clonotypes and omits some of them. The sample gives about 140,000 clones, around 94% of which show up once; around 13% is in the top ten. Sequencing was performed on blood. The source is a man in his forties or fifties in good health.

J is TRBJ2-7 and V is TRBV25-1, with TRBD1 matching over 8 bases. Germline V gene data show CDR1 as MGHDK and CDR2 as SYGVNS. The V and J ends lost 7 bases and 0 bases, in that order; junction bases with no gene match: 5. This CDR3 has 14 residues. CDR3 loop: CASTWTGSSYEQYF. The CDR3 region has the DNA TGTGCCAGCACTTGGACAGGGAGCTCCTACGAGCAGTACTTC.

This clone came up many times. The rearrangement uses TRBV29-1 and TRBJ1-1, with D possibly TRBD1 on 5 matching bases. The CDR3 is 12 amino acids. Trimming stripped 3 bases from V and 2 bases from J, with 7 bases between. CDR1 SQVTM and CDR2 ANQGSEA come from the germline V gene. The CDR3 DNA follows: TGCAGCGTTGAGGGGGTTAACACTGAAGCTTTCTTT. Its translation: CSVEGVNTEAFF.

The chain recombines TRBV12-5 with TRBJ1-2; the match to TRBD1 covers 7 bases. CDR1 and CDR2 from the germline V gene are LGHNT and FRNRAP. V was pared by 2 bases and J by 7 bases, with 4 bases of the junction left unmatched. CDR3 length equals 13 residues. The CDR3 loop is CASGLHRGSGYTF. The DNA for the CDR3 is TGTGCTAGTGGTTTGCACAGGGGATCTGGCTACACCTTC.

The gene calls are TRBV7-9 and TRBJ1-5; the match to TRBD1 covers 8 bases. The V gene's germline CDR1 is SEHNR and CDR2 FQNEAQ (reference sequence). The V and J ends lost 5 bases and 1 base, in that order; junction bases with no gene match: 7. There are 16 residues in the CDR3. In DNA form, the CDR3 reads TGTGCCAGCAGCAAGGGACAGGATGGGAGCAATCAGCCCCAGCATTTT. This gives the protein CASSKGQDGSNQPQHF.

The rearrangement joins TRBV7-8 to TRBJ2-5, with 7 bases fitting TRBD2. J was trimmed by 5 bases and V by 3 bases; bases with no gene match: 15. This CDR3 is built from 17 residues. Germline V gene sequence: CDR1 SGHVS, CDR2 FQNEAQ. CDR3: CASSLGPGLGREETQYF. Here the CDR3 DNA reads TGTGCCAGCAGCTTGGGTCCGGGCCTCGGGCGGGAGGAGACCCAGTACTTC.

The CDR3 is CASSPDRYGYTF. Here the CDR3 DNA reads TGTGCCAGCAGCCCCGACAGATATGGCTACACCTTC. The chain couples TRBV5-6 to TRBJ1-2; TRBD1 is a possible D gene (5 bases). This CDR3 has 12 residues. Germline CDR1 SGHDT, CDR2 YYEEEE. V was pared by 4 bases and J by 5 bases, with 9 bases between.

This clone came up once. This sequence joins TRBV5-6 and TRBJ2-7; 7 bases align to TRBD1. The CDR3 contains 13 residues. Per germline, CDR1 SGHDT and CDR2 YYEEEE. Trimming cost V 4 bases and J 6 bases; bases outside gene matches: 7. CDR3 loop: CASSPGTVGEQYF. The CDR3 DNA sequence: TGTGCCAGCAGCCCGGGGACAGTCGGCGAGCAGTACTTC. Based on the CDR3 plus reference TRBV5-6 and TRBJ2-7, the full variable domain is DAGVTQSPTHLIKTRGQQVTLRCSPKSGHDTVSWYQQALGQGPQFIFQYYEEEERQRGNFPDRFSGHQFPNYSSELNVNALLLGDSALYLCASSPGTVGEQYFGPGTRLTVT.

The V gene is TRBV9, the J gene TRBJ2-1; 8 nucleotides line up with TRBD2. The CDR3 runs to 14 residues. V was clipped by 3 bases and J by 7 bases; unmatched bases: 6. In germline, CDR1 is SGDLS, CDR2 YYNGEE. This chain's CDR3 is CASSASGSKNEQFF. CDR3 nucleotide sequence: TGTGCCAGCAGCGCGAGCGGGAGTAAAAATGAGCAGTTCTTC. The whole variable domain, remainder taken from reference TRBV9 and TRBJ2-1, is DSGVTQTPKHLITATGQRVTLRCSPRSGDLSVYWYQQSLDQGLQFLIQYYNGEERAKGNILERFSAQQFPDLHSELNLSSLELGDSALYFCASSASGSKNEQFFGPGTRLTVL.

The CDR3 loop is CATSRATGQGADTQYF. DNA of the CDR3: TGTGCCACCAGCAGAGCCACGGGACAGGGGGCCGATACGCAGTATTTT. This chain uses TRBV15 with TRBJ2-3, with 12 bases that match TRBD1. The V gene end was trimmed by 1 base and the J gene end by 6 bases; junction bases not matched to a gene: 5. In germline, CDR1 is LNHNV, CDR2 YYDKDF (reference sequence). This CDR3 contains 16 residues.

The chain is built from TRBV27 and TRBJ1-5; D remains unclear. This CDR3 is 13 amino acids long. V lost 2 bases and J lost 7, with 9 bases in between. Germline V gene data show CDR1 as MNHEY and CDR2 as SMNVEV (reference sequence). The CDR3 coding sequence is TGTGCCAGCAGTTTAGAGTTGGGGCAGCCCCAGCATTTT. It codes for CASSLELGQPQHF.

The V gene is TRBV11-3, the J gene TRBJ2-5, with 7 positions matching TRBD1. With 4 bases clipped from V and 2 bases from J, the junction kept 4 bases outside the gene matches. CDR1 and CDR2 from the germline V gene are SGHNT and YENEEA. CDR3 length: 14 residues. The CDR3 sequence: CASSSSRGQETQYF. The CDR3, as DNA: TGTGCCAGCAGCTCGTCCAGGGGGCAAGAGACCCAGTACTTC.

The genes are TRBV30 and TRBJ2-2, with D unclear. Trimming cost V 2 bases and J 4 bases, with 8 bases left between them. The CDR3 is 13 residues long. Germline V gene data show CDR1 as GTSNPN and CDR2 as SVGIG (reference sequence). The CDR3 nucleotides are TGTGCCTGGAGTAGCAGGATCACCGGGGAGCTGTTTTTT. Its protein product is CAWSSRITGELFF.

The chain couples TRBV28 to TRBJ2-2; TRBD1 or TRBD2 may be the D gene (5 bases each). CDR3 length equals 15 residues. The germline V and J ends were trimmed by 7 bases and 4 bases, with 16 bases remaining between them. Germline V gene data show CDR1 as MDHEN and CDR2 as SYDVKM. CDR3 sequence reads: CASTPGPPSTGELFF. As DNA, the CDR3 is TGTGCCAGCACTCCGGGACCCCCGAGCACCGGGGAGCTGTTTTTT.

The rearrangement joins TRBV12-3 or TRBV12-4 to TRBJ1-2, with D hard to call. Trimming pared 5 bases from V and 0 bases from J, leaving 7 bases between. The CDR3 spans 13 residues. The chain's CDR3 is CASSIDTNYGYTF. The CDR3 DNA follows: TGTGCCAGCAGTATTGATACTAACTATGGCTACACCTTC.

The chain joins TRBV2 to TRBJ2-7; no clear D gene. The V end lost 3 bases, the J end lost 6 bases, and 6 bases lay between the germline ends. Germline V gene data show CDR1 as SNHLY and CDR2 as FYNNEI. The CDR3 runs to 11 residues. The CDR3 spells CASSDRSEQYF. For the CDR3, the DNA is TGTGCCAGCAGTGACCGGTCCGAGCAGTACTTC.

V usage is TRBV5-4 and J usage is TRBJ1-2, with D tentatively TRBD1 (6 bases). Trimming shortened V by 0 bases and J by 0 bases, and 6 bases separated the two germline ends. Germline assignment: CDR1 SGHNT and CDR2 YYREEE (reference sequence). The length of the CDR3 is 14 residues. The CDR3: CASSLGQANYGYTF. For the CDR3, the DNA is TGTGCCAGCAGCTTGGGACAGGCTAACTATGGCTACACCTTC.

DNA for the CDR3: TGTGCCAGCAGCCGGGAGGGGGGCTCCTACGAGCAGTACTTC. Its translation: CASSREGGSYEQYF. This chain joins TRBV14 and TRBJ2-7; maybe TRBD2 (7 bases). This CDR3 has 14 residues. Germline V gene data show CDR1 as SGHDN and CDR2 as FVKESK. V was trimmed by 4 bases and J by 0 bases, leaving 10 bases between them.

The V and J genes are TRBV9 and TRBJ2-3; a possible D gene is TRBD1 (6 bases). CDR1 is SGDLS and CDR2 is YYNGEE in the germline V gene. There are 12 residues in the CDR3. V shed 4 bases and J shed 5 bases, with 8 bases lying between them. CDR3 region: CASSSRGDTQYF. The CDR3 DNA is TGTGCCAGCAGCTCCAGGGGAGATACGCAGTATTTT.

The chain has TRBV7-2 and TRBJ1-4; D gene uncertain. V lost 1 base and J 0 bases, leaving 9 bases between the germline ends. Germline V CDR1 and CDR2: SGHTA, FQGNSA. This CDR3 is built from 16 residues. The CDR3 loop is CASSLVQGSTNEKLFF. The DNA of the CDR3 is TGTGCCAGCAGCTTAGTTCAAGGCTCAACTAATGAAAAACTGTTTTTT.

The chain joins TRBV11-2 to TRBJ2-1, with unresolved D. Germline CDR1 and CDR2: SGHAT and FQNNGV. The CDR3 contains 13 residues. Trimming took off 3 bases at V and 7 bases at J, with 10 bases between the two ends. CDR3 sequence reads: CASSLDRSNEQFF. For the CDR3, the DNA is TGTGCCAGCAGCTTGGACCGGAGTAATGAGCAGTTCTTC.

The J gene is TRBJ1-3, the V gene TRBV6-2 or TRBV6-3; D not certain. Between the trimmed V and J ends, which lost 1 base and 3 bases, there was a span of 7 bases. The length of the CDR3 is 14 residues. Germline CDR1 reads MNHEY; CDR2 reads SVGEGT. The DNA for the CDR3 is TGTGCCAGCAGTTACTACAGAAATGGAAACACCATATATTTT. This sequence encodes CASSYYRNGNTIYF.

V usage is TRBV19 and J usage is TRBJ2-2; 12 bases match TRBD2. The V and J ends lost 1 base and 6 bases, in that order; junction bases with no gene match: 6. This CDR3 contains 17 residues. Germline V CDR1 and CDR2: LNHDA, SQIVND (reference sequence). The DNA of the CDR3 is TGTGCCAGTAGTATAGGCCTAGCGGGAGGGCCGGCCGGGGAGCTGTTTTTT. Translation gives CASSIGLAGGPAGELFF.